This entry concerns a single T cell receptor (beta chain). The assay was immunoSEQ multiplex PCR, and TCRdb's table has in-frame clones only and misses some. The data show 950,000 to 1,100,000 clones, with approximately 70% seen just once and about 1.5% held by the top ten. Only Caucasian adults living in Nashville, Tennessee served as donors. The data derive from a study of shared clonotypes between healthy human individuals. Germline lookup yields CDR1 SGHTA and CDR2 FQGNSA. The CDR3 contains 15 residues. V shed 8 bases, J shed 4 bases, and the junction held 5 bases outside the gene matches. The V gene is TRBV7-2, the J gene TRBJ2-3, with TRBD2 identical over 14 bases. This receptor was identified in a man aged 18 to 30 in good health. The sequencing input was memory CD4+ T cells sorted from blood. Stated subset: CD45RA-negative fraction. CDR3 region: CASGTSGSGADTQYF. The CDR3 DNA is TGTGCCAGCGGGACTAGCGGGAGTGGAGCAGATACGCAGTATTTT.